The text below deals with one T cell receptor beta chain. Its antigen is as yet unknown. J gave up 4 bases and V 4 bases, and 12 bases lay outside the gene matches. Per germline, CDR1 MNHNS and CDR2 SASEGT. The CDR3 is 16 residues long. When ophthalmopathy did not progress within 18 months, Graves' hyperthyroidism was considered stable. The study based diagnoses on clinical symptoms, serum thyroxine and TRAb, thyroid ultrasound and orbital computed tomography. PBMCs were obtained from about 10 ml fresh peripheral blood. The sample originates from a study of T cells in Graves' hyperthyroidism and ophthalmopathy. The study, taken as a whole, reports: Clonotypes that were expanded in thyroid above 0.001 mostly appeared in blood too.

What was amplified from RNA transcripts were TCR beta CDR3 regions. Initially, a first-round RT-PCR of the TCR CDR3 employed the HTBI primer set. TCRdb independently ran MiXCR on the multiplex PCR reads; one entry per CDR3 protein. The data contain about 560,000 distinct CDR3 sequences, approximately 15% of them singletons. V is TRBV6-1 and J is TRBJ1-2, with 7 bases lining up with TRBD1. This TCR derives from a woman aged 25 to 39 with Graves' hyperthyroidism. The material sequenced was blood. CDR3 in amino acids: CASSVSGGYQGYGYTF. CDR3 in DNA: TGTGCCAGCAGTGTCTCAGGGGGGTATCAGGGCTATGGCTACACCTTC.